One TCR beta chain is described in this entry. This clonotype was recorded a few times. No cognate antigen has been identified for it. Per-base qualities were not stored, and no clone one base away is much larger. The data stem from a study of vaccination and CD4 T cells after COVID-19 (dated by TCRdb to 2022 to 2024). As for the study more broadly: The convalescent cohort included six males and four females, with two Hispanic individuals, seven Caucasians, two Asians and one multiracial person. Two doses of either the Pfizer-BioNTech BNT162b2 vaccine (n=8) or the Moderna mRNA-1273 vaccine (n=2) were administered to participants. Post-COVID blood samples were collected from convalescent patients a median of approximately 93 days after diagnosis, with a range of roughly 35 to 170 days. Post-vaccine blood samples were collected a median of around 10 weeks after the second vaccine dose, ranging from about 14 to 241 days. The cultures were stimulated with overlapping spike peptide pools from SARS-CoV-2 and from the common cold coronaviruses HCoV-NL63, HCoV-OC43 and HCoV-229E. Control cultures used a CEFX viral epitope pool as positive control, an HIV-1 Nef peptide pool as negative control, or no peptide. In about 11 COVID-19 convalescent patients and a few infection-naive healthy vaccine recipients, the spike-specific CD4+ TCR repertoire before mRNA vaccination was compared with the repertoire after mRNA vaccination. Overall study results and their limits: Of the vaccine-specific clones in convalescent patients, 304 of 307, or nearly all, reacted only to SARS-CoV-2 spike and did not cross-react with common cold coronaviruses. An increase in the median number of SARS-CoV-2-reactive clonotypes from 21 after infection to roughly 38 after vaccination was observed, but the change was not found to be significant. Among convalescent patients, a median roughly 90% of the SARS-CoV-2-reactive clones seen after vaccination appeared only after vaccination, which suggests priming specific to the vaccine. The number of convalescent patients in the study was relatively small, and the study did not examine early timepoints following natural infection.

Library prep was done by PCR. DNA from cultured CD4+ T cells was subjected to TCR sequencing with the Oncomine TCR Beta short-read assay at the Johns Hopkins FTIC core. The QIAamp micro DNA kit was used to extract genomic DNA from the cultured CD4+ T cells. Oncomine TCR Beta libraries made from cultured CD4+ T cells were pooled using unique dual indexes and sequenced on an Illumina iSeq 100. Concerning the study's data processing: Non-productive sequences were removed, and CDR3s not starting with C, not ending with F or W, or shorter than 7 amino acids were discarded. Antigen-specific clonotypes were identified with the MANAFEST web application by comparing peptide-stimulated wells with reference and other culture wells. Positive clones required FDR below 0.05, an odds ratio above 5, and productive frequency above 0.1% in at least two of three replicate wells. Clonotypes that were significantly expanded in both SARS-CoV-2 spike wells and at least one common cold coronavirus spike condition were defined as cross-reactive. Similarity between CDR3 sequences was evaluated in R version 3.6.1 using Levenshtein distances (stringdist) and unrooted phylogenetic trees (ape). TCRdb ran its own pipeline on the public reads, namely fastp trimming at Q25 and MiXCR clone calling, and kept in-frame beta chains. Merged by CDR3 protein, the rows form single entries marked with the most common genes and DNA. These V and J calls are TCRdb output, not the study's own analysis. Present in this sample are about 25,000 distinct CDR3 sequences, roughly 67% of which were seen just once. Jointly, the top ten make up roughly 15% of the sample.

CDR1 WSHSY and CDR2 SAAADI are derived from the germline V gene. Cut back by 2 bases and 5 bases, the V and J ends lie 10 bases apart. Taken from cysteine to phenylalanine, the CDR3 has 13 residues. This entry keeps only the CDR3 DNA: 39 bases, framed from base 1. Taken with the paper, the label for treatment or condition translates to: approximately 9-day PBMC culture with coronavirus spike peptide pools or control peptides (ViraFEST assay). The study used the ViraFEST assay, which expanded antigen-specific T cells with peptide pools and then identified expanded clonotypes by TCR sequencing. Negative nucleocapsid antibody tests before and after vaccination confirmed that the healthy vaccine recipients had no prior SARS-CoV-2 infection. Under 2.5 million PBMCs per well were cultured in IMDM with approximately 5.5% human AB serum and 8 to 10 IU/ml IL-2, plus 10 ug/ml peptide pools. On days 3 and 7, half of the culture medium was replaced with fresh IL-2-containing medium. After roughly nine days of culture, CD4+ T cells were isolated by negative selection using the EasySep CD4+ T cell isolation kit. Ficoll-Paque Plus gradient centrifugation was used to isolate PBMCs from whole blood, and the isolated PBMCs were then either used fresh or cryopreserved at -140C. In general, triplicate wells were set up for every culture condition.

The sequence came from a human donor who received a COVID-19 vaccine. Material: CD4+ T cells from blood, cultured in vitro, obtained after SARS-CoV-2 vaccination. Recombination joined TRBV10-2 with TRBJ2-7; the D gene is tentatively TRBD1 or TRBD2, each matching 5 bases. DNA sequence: TGCGCCAGCAGTGAGAGAAGAGGGGACGAGCAGTACTTC. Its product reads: CASSERRGDEQYF.